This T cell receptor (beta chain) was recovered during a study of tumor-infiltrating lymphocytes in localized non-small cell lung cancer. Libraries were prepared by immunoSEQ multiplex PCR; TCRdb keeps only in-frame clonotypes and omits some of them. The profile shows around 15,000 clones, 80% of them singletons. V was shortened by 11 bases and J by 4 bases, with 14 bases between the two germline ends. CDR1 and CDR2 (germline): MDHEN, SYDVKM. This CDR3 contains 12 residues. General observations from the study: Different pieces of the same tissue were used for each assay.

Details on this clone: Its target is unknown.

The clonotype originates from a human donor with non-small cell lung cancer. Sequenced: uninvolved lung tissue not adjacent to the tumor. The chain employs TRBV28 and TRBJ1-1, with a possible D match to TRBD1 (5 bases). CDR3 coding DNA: TGTGCCTGGGGGAGGGGTAGCACTGAAGCTTTCTTT. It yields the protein CAWGRGSTEAFF.